This entry features one T cell receptor (beta chain) sequence. In the source study's methods: By means of reference gene primer amplification, nucleated cell counts were estimated. Sequenced by immunoSEQ multiplex PCR; TCRdb stores in-frame clones only, minus some. D and trimming were read from the DNA, whereas the V and J calls and clone size are those reported in that table. The sample carries roughly 100,000 clones, more than 60% recorded once. The CDR3 has 14 amino acids. V was cut by 3 bases and J by 4 bases, with 12 bases left in between. Germline V CDR1 and CDR2: LNHDA, SQIVND (reference sequence). The data stem from a study of blood T cell repertoires in COVID-19.

Sequencing was carried out using peripheral blood. The chain is built from TRBV19 and TRBJ1-2; TRBD1 might be the D (5 bases). The receptor was isolated from a man aged 70-80 years with active or convalescent COVID-19. The CDR3 is CASSISRDGYGYTF. For the CDR3, the DNA is TGTGCCAGTAGTATCTCCAGGGATGGCTATGGCTACACCTTC.